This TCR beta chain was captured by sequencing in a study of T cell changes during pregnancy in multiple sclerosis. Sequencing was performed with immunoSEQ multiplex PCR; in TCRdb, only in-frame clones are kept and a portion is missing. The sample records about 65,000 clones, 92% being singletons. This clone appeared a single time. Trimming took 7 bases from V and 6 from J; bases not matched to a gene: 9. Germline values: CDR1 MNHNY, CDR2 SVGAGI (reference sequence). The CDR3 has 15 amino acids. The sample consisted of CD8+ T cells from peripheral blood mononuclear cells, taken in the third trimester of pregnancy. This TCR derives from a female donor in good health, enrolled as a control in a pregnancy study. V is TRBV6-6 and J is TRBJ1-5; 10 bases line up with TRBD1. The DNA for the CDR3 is TGTGCCAGCACCCGAGGGACAGGGGCAGGTCAGCCCCAGCATTTT. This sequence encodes CASTRGTGAGQPQHF.